This TCR beta chain was captured in a study of response to subunit inactivated influenza vaccine. Study-wide findings and caveats: Each seasonal influenza vaccination, the authors suggested, recruits few new T cells.

In regard to this clonotype: Its antigen is not identified.

The CDR3 is 15 residues long. Germline CDR1 and CDR2: MDHEN and SYDVKM. V lost 5 bases and J lost 5; bases outside the gene matches: 10. Each CDR3 protein is one row after TCRdb ran MiXCR on the RT-PCR reads. The sample gives over 150,000 distinct CDR3 sequences, around 15% of which show up once; under 30% is in the top ten. This rearrangement joins TRBV28 to TRBJ2-5, with TRBD1 matching over 8 bases. The sequence was collected from a middle-aged man who received an inactivated influenza vaccine. Sequences were derived from CD8+ T cells sorted from PBMCs, sampled more than 4 days after vaccination. The CDR3 reads CASSPPDRVEETQYF. CDR3 bases: TGTGCCAGCAGTCCCCCGGACAGGGTCGAGGAGACCCAGTACTTC.